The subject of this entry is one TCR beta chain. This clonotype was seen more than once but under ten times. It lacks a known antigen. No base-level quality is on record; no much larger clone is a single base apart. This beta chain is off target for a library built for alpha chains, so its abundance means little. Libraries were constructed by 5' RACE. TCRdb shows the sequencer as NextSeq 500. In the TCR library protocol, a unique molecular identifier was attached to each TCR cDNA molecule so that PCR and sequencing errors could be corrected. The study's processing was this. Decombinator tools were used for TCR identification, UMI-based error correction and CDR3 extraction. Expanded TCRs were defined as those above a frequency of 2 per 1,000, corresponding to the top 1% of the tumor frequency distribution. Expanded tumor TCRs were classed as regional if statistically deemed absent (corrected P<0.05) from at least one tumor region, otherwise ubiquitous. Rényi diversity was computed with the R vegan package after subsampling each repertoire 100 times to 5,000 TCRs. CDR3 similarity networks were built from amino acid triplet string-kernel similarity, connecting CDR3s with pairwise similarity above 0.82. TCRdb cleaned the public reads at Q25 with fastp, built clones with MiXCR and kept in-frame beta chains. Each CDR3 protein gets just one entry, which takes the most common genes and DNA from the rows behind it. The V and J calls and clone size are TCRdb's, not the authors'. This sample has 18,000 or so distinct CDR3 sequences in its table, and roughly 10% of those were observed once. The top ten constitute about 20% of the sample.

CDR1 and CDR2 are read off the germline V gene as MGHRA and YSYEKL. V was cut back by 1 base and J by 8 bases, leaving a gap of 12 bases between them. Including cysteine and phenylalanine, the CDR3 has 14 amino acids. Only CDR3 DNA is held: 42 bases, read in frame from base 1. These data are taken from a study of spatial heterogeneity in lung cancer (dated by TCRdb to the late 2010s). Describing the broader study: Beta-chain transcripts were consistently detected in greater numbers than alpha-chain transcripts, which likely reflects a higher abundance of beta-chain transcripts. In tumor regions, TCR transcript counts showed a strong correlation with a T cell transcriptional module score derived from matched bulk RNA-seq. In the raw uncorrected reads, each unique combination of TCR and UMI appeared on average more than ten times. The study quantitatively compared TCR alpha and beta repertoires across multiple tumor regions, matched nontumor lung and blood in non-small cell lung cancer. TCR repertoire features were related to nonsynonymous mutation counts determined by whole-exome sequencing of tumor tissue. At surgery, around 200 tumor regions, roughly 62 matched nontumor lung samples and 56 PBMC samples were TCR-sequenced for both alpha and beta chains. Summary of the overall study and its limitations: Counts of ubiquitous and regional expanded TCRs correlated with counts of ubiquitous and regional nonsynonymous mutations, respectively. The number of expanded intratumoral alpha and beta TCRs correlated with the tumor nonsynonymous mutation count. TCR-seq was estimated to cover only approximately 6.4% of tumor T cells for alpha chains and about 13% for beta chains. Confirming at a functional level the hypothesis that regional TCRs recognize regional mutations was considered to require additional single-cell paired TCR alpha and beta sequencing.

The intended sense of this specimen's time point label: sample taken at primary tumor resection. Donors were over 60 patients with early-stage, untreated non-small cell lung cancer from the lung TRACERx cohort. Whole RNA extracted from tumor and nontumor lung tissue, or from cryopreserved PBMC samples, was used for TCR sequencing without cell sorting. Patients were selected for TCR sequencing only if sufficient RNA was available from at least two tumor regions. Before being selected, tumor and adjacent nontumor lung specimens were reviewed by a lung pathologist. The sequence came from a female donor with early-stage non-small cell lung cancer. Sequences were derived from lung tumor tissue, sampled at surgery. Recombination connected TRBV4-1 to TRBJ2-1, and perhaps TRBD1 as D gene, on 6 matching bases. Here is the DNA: TGCGCCAGCAGCCAAGCCTTTCAGGGGTATGAGCAGTTCTTC. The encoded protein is CASSQAFQGYEQFF.